Below, one T cell receptor beta chain is given with its context. TCRdb's table, derived via immunoSEQ multiplex PCR, lists solely in-frame clones and lacks some. Among hundreds of thousands of clones listed, around 87% were seen once. The data were obtained in a study of blood T cell repertoires in COVID-19. Trimming shortened V by 4 bases and J by 6 bases, and 13 bases separated the two germline ends. Looked up from germline, CDR1 is SGHAT and CDR2 is FQNNGV. The CDR3 has 13 residues. This TCR was sampled from a man aged 55-75 years with acute or convalescent COVID-19. This rearrangement joins TRBV11-2 to TRBJ2-7, with D perhaps matching TRBD1 (6 bases). Sequencing was done on a sample of peripheral blood. The DNA for the CDR3 is TGTGCCAGCAGCTCAAGACAGGTTGGCGAGCAGTACTTC. It encodes CASSSRQVGEQYF.